This T cell receptor (beta chain) was captured by sequencing in a study of blood T cell repertoires in COVID-19 (dated by TCRdb to 2018 to 2020). With respect to the entire study: Samples covering the acute and convalescent phases of COVID-19 were provided by collaborators in the United States, Italy and Spain. The prospective study material was composed of cDNA or gDNA derived from T cells, B-cell-depleted T cells, or PBMCs. Deeply sampled blood TCRbeta repertoires from subjects exposed to, actively infected with, or recovered from COVID-19 were included in the dataset. A freely available public database, intended as a resource for researchers studying the immune response to SARS-CoV-2, is where the repertoires were released. Samples came from the ongoing ImmuneRACE study (first 160 participants) plus 1,254 subjects from 6 global collaborators. A de-identified subject ID, COVID-19 status, age in years and sex were almost always included in the sample metadata. HLA class I and class II types, where available, came from metadata supplied by the sample provider rather than from assay-based typing. On the study overall, not on this receptor specifically: The quantity of clinical and demographic metadata differed by source and by participant and was supplied without curation.

The immunoSEQ Assay, a bias-controlled multiplex PCR, was used to amplify TCRbeta CDR3 regions from genomic DNA. As for how the authors treated the data: The number of nucleated cells in each sample was estimated from the amplification of reference gene primers within the assay. To quantify the absolute abundance of each unique TCRbeta CDR3 rearrangement, sequence reads were collapsed and filtered. For each sample, productive Simpson clonality was calculated as the square root of Simpson's diversity index over productive rearrangements. TCRdb re-hosts the immuneACCESS table, in-frame sequences only. Its copies lack some clones; in the studies checked, an unresolved V gene accounts for under half of them, and the cause for the rest is not known. The V and J calls and clone size are taken from that table; D and trimming were inferred from the DNA. The sample includes approximately 74,000 clones, with about 82% observed a single time. The ten largest clones capture approximately 4.4% of the sample.

The collaborating institutions used their own protocols to collect whole blood in K2EDTA tubes. For TCRbeta analysis, collaborators shipped samples as frozen whole blood, isolated PBMCs, or DNA extracted from either of those sample types. There are 15 amino acids in the CDR3, from cysteine to phenylalanine inclusive. The sequence is cut down to CDR3 DNA, 45 bases in frame from base 1. CDR1 and CDR2 are read off the germline V gene as SGDLS and YYNGEE. V and J lose 1 base and 4 bases, and a span of 14 bases separates them. Points on this clone: No antigen is known for it. Per-nucleotide qualities are absent, and no much larger clonotype sits a single base away.

The V and J segments used are TRBV9 and TRBJ1-1, with no D gene named confidently. The sequence came from a woman of 80 years or more with active or convalescent COVID-19. The sequenced sample consisted of peripheral blood. The DNA sequence is given as TGTGCCAGCAGCGTATTCGGGGATTCGGGCACTGAAGCTTTCTTT. This gives the protein CASSVFGDSGTEAFF.